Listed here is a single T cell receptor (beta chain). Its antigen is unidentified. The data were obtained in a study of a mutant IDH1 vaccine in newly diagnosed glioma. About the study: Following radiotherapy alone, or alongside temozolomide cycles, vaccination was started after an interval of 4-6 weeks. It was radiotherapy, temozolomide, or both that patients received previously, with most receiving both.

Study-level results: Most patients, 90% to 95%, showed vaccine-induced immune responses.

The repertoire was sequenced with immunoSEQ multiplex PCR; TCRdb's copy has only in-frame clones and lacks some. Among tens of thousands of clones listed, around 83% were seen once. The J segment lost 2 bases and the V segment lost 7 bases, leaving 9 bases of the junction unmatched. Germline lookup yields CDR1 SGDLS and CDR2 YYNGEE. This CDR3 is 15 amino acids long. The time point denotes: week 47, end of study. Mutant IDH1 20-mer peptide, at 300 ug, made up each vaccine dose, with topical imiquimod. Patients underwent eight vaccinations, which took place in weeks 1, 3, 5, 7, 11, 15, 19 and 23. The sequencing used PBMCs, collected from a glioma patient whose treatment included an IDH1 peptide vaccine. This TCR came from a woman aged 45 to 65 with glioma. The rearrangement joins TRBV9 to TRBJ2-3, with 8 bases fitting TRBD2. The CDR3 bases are TGTGCCAGCCGGGGGGGCCCGGCTAACACAGATACGCAGTATTTT. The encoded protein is CASRGGPANTDTQYF.